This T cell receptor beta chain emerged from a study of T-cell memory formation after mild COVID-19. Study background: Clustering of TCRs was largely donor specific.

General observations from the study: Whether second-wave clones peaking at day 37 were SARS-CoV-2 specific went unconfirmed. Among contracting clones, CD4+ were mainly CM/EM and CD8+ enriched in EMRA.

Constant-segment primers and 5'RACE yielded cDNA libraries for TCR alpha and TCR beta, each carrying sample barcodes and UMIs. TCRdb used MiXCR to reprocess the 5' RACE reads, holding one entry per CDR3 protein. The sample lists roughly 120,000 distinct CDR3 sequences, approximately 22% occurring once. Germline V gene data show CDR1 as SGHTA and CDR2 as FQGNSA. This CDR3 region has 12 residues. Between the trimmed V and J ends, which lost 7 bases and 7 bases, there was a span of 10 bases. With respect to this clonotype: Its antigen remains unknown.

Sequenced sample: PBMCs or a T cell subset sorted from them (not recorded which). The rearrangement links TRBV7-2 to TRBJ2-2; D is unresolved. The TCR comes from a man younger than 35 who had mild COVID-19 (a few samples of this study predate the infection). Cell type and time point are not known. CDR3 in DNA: TGTGCCAGCACCCCTGGCCGCGGGGAGCTGTTTTTT. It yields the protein CASTPGRGELFF.